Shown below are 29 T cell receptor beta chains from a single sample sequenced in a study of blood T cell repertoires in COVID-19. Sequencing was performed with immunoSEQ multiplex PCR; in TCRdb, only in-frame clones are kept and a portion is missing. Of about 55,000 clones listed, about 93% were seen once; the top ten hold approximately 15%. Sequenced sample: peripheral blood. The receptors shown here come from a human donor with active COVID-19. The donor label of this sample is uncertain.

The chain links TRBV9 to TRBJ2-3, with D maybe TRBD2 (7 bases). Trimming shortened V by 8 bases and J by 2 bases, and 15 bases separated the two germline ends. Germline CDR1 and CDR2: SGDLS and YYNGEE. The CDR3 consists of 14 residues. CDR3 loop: CASGGGPTTDTQYF. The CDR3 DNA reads TGTGCCAGTGGGGGGGGCCCCACCACAGATACGCAGTATTTT. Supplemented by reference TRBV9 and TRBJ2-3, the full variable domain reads DSGVTQTPKHLITATGQRVTLRCSPRSGDLSVYWYQQSLDQGLQFLIQYYNGEERAKGNILERFSAQQFPDLHSELNLSSLELGDSALYFCASGGGPTTDTQYFGPGTRLTVL.

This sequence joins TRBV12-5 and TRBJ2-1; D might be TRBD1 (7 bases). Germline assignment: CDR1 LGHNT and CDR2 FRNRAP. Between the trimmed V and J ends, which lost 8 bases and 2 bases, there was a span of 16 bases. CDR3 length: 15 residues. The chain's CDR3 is CASSPEGAAYNEQFF. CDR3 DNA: TGTGCTAGTTCTCCGGAGGGGGCGGCCTACAATGAGCAGTTCTTC.

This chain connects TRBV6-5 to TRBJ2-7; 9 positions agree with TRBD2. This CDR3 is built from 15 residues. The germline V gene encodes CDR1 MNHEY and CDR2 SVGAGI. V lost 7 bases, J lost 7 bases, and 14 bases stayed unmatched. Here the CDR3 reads CASTPGGTSFQEQYF. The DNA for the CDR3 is TGTGCCAGCACGCCGGGAGGGACTAGCTTTCAGGAGCAGTACTTC.

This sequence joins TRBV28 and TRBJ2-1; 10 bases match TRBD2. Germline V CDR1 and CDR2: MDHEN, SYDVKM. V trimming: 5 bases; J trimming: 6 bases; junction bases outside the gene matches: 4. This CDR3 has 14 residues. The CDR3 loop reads CASSIAGGINEQFF. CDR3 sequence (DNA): TGTGCCAGCAGTATAGCGGGAGGAATCAATGAGCAGTTCTTC. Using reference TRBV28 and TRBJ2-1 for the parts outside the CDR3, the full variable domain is DVKVTQSSRYLVKRTGEKVFLECVQDMDHENMFWYRQDPGLGLRLIYFSYDVKMKEKGDIPEGYSVSREKKERFSLILESASTNQTSMYLCASSIAGGINEQFFGPGTRLTVL.

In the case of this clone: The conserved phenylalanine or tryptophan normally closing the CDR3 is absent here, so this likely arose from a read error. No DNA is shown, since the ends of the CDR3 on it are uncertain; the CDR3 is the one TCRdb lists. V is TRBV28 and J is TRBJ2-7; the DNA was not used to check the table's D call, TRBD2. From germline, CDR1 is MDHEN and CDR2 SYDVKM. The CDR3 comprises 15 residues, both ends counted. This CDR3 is CASSPNLGLAGVYYA.

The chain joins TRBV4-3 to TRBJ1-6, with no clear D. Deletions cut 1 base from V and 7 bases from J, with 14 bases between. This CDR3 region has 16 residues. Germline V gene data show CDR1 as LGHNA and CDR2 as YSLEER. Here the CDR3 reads CASSQVPGSINSPLHF. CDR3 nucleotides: TGCGCCAGCAGCCAAGTCCCGGGGTCCATAAATTCACCCCTCCACTTT.

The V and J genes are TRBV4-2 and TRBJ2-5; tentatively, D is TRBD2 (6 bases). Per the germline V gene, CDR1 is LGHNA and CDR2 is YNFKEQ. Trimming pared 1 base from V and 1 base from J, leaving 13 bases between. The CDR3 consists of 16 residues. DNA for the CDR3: TGTGCCAGCAGCCAAGTTTCGCGGGGATTCCAAGAGACCCAGTACTTC. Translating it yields CASSQVSRGFQETQYF.

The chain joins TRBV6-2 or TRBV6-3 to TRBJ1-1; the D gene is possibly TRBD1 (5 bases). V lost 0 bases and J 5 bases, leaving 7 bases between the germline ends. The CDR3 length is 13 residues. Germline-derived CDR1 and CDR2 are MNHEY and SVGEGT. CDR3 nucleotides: TGTGCCAGCAGTTACTCGGGGGGGACTGAAGCTTTCTTT. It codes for CASSYSGGTEAFF.

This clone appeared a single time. CDR3 protein: CAWEPDRTRRGYTF. The CDR3 DNA reads TGTGCCTGGGAGCCTGACAGGACCCGGCGAGGCTACACCTTC. V gene TRBV30 combines with J gene TRBJ1-2; D perhaps matches TRBD1 (6 bases). The CDR3 spans 14 residues. Trimming left V 5 bases short and J 8 bases short, with 21 bases between. Germline lookup yields CDR1 GTSNPN and CDR2 SVGIG (reference sequence). Based on the CDR3 plus reference TRBV30 and TRBJ1-2, the full variable domain is SQTIHQWPATLVQPVGSPLSLECTVEGTSNPNLYWYRQAAGRGLQLLFYSVGIGQISSEVPQNLSASRPQDRQFILSSKKLLLSDSGFYLCAWEPDRTRRGYTFGSGTRLTVV.

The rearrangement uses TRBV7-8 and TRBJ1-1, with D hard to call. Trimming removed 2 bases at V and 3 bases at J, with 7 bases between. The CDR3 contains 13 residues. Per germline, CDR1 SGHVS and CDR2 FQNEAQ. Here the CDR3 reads CASSLIRDTEAFF. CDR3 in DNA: TGTGCCAGCAGCTTAATCCGGGACACTGAAGCTTTCTTT.

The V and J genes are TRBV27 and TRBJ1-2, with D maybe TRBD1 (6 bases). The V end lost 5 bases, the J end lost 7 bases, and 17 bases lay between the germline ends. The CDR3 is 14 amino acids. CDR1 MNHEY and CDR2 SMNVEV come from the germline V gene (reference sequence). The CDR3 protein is CASSPRTALAGYTF. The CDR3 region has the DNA TGTGCCAGCAGTCCCCGGACAGCCCTGGCTGGCTACACCTTC.

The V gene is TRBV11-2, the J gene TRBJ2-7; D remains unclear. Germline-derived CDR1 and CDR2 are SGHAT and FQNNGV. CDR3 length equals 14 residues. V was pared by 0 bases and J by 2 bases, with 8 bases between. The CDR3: CASSLEGTPYEQYV. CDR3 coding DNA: TGTGCCAGCAGCTTAGAGGGCACTCCCTACGAGCAGTACGTC.

CDR3 bases: TGTGCCAGCTCACCACCGGAACAGAGCTATGGCTACACCTTC. This sequence encodes CASSPPEQSYGYTF. V is TRBV18 and J is TRBJ1-2; D gene ambiguous. Germline loops: CDR1 KGHSH, CDR2 LQKENI. The CDR3 has 14 amino acids. Trimming removed 0 bases at V and 4 bases at J, with 9 bases between.

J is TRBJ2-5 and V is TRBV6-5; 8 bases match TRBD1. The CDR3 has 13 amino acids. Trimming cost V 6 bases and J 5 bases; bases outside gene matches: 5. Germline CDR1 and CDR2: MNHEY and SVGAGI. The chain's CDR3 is CASSAGQGETQYF. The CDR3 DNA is TGTGCCAGCAGCGCTGGACAGGGCGAGACCCAGTACTTC.

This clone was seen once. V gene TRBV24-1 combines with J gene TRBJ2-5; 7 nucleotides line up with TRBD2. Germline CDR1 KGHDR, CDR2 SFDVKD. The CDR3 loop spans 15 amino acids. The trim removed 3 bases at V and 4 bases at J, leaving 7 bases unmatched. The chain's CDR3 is CATSDPRGGAETQYF. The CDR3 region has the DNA TGTGCCACCAGTGATCCCCGGGGAGGGGCAGAGACCCAGTACTTC.

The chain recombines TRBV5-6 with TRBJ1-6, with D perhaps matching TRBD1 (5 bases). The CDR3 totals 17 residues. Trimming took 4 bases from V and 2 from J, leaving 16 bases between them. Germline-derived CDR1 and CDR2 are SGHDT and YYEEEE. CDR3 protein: CASSRGGKSTYNSPLHF. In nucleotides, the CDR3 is TGTGCCAGCAGCAGGGGCGGGAAGAGCACCTATAATTCACCCCTCCACTTT.

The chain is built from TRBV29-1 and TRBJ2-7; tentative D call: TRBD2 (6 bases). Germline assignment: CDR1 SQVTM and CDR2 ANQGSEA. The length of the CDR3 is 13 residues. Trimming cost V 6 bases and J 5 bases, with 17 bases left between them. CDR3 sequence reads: CSVRGGPGDEQYF. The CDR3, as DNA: TGCAGCGTCCGGGGAGGTCCGGGCGACGAGCAGTACTTC.

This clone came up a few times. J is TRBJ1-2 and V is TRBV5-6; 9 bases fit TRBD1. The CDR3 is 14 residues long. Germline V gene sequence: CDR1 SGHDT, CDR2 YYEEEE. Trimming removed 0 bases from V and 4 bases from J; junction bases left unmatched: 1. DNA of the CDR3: TGTGCCAGCAGCTTGGACAGGGGGCTCTATGGCTACACCTTC. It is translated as CASSLDRGLYGYTF.

CDR3 coding DNA: TGTGCCAGCAGTTTATTGGGGGGTTTAAAGGATACGCAGTATTTT. Protein sequence: CASSLLGGLKDTQYF. This chain uses TRBV27 with TRBJ2-3, with a possible D match to TRBD2 (6 bases). Germline-derived CDR1 and CDR2 are MNHEY and SMNVEV (reference sequence). The CDR3 runs 15 residues. V dropped 1 base and J dropped 6 bases, with 14 bases sitting between them.

This CDR3 reads CASSLMGQGPTEAFF. The DNA for the CDR3 is TGTGCCAGCAGCTTAATGGGACAGGGCCCCACTGAAGCTTTCTTT. V usage is TRBV7-3 and J usage is TRBJ1-1; 9 nucleotides align to TRBD1. Germline CDR1 is SGHTA and CDR2 is FQGTGA. Trimming cost V 1 base and J 4 bases; bases outside gene matches: 4. The CDR3 extends over 15 amino acids.

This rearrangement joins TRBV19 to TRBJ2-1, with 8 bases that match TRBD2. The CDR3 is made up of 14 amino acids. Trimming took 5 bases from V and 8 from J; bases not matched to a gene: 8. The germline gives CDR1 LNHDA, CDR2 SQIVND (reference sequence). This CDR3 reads CASSVGTSSDEQFF. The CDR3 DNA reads TGTGCCAGTAGTGTAGGGACTAGTAGCGATGAGCAGTTCTTC.

CDR3 nucleotide sequence: TGTGCCAGCAGCTTAGGGCAGGGTGTCAGCTACGAGCAGTACGTC. It specifies CASSLGQGVSYEQYV. The genes are TRBV5-6 and TRBJ2-7; TRBD1 might be the D (5 bases). CDR1 SGHDT and CDR2 YYEEEE come from the germline V gene. The CDR3 is made up of 15 amino acids. V shed 2 bases and J shed 3 bases, with 15 bases lying between them.

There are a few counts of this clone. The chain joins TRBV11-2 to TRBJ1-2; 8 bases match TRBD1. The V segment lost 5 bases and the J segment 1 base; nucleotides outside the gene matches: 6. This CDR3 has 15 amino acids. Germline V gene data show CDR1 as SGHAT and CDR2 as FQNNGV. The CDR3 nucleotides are TGTGCCAGCAGCACGACAGGGGCCTATAACTATGGCTACACCTTC. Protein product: CASSTTGAYNYGYTF.

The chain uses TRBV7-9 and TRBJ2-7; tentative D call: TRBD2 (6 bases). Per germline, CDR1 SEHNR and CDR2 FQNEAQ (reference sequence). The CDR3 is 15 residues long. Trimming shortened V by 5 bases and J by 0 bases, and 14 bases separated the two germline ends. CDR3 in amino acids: CASSLGAGSSYEQYF. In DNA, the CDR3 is TGTGCCAGCAGCCTAGGGGCGGGGAGCTCCTACGAGCAGTACTTC.

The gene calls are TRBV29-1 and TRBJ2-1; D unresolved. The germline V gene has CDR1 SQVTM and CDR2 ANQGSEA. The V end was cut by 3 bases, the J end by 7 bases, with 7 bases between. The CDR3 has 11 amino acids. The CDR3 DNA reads TGCAGCGTTGAGACTTGGAATGAGCAGTTCTTC. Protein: CSVETWNEQFF.

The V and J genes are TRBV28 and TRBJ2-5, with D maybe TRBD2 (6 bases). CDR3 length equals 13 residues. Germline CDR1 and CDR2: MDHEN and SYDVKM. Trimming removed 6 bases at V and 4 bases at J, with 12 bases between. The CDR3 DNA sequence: TGTGCCAGCAGCTATGGGGGGAGAGAGACCCAGTACTTC. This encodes CASSYGGRETQYF.

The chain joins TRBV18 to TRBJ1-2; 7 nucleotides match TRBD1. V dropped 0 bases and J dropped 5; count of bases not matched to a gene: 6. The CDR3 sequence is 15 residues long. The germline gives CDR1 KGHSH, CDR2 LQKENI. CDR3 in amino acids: CASSPPPTGTYGYTF. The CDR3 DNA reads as TGTGCCAGCTCACCACCGCCGACAGGGACTTATGGCTACACCTTC.

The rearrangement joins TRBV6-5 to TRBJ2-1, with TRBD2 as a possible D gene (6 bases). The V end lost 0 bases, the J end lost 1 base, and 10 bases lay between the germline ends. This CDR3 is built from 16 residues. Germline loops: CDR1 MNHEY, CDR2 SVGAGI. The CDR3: CASSYSTRWSYNEQFF. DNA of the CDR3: TGTGCCAGCAGTTACTCGACTAGGTGGTCCTACAATGAGCAGTTCTTC.

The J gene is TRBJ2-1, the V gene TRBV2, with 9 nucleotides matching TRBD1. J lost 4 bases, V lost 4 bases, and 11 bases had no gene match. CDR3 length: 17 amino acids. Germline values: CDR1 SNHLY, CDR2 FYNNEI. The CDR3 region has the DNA TGTGCCAGCAGTGGTCCCGGGACAGGGACCTTTTACAATGAGCAGTTCTTC. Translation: CASSGPGTGTFYNEQFF. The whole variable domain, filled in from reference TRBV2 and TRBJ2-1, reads EPEVTQTPSHQVTQMGQEVILRCVPISNHLYFYWYRQILGQKVEFLVSFYNNEISEKSEIFDDQFSVERPDGSNFTLKIRSTKLEDSAMYFCASSGPGTGTFYNEQFFGPGTRLTVL.